Described below is a single T cell receptor beta chain sequence and its context. Its cognate antigen is unknown. Tagging with unique molecular identifiers was applied to individual cDNA molecules. TCRdb passed the 5' RACE reads through MiXCR, listing each CDR3 protein once. The table lists under 85,000 distinct CDR3 sequences, 9.5% to 15% of them singletons. This record belongs to a study of early T cells in non-severe SARS-CoV-2 infection. Looking at the study overall: The sequenced material was bulk RNA from unsorted whole blood, and its chains were unpaired.

General observations from the study: VDJdb-based annotation leaned toward anti-spike CD8 responses and missed private and CD4 specificities.

The CDR3 totals 13 residues. V was clipped by 4 bases and J by 7 bases, with 11 bases between them. CDR1 and CDR2 (germline): SGDLS, YYNGEE. The gene calls are TRBV9 and TRBJ2-2, with D possibly being TRBD2 (5 bases). This receptor was taken from an adult who was a healthcare worker with PCR-confirmed SARS-CoV-2 infection or an uninfected control (not recorded which). Input material: whole blood. CDR3 DNA sequence: TGTGCCAGCAGCCTACTAGGTTTCGGGGAGCTGTTTTTT. It is translated as CASSLLGFGELFF.